The 9 T cell receptor beta chains below were found in one sample sequenced in a study of blood T cell repertoires in COVID-19. Sequencing was performed with immunoSEQ multiplex PCR; in TCRdb, only in-frame clones are kept and a portion is missing. The sample yields approximately 89,000 clones, nearly 95% seen once. Sequenced sample: peripheral blood. The receptor source for this set is a human donor with active COVID-19. The donor label of this sample is uncertain.

The chain employs TRBV3-1 (or the pseudogene TRBV3-2) and TRBJ2-1, with 11 positions matching TRBD2. Trimming removed 3 bases from V and 3 bases from J; junction bases left unmatched: 4. The CDR3 sequence is 16 residues long. Germline CDR1 reads LGHDT; CDR2 reads YNNKEL (reference sequence). The CDR3 sequence: CASSQTGTSGYNEQFF. CDR3 bases: TGTGCCAGCAGCCAGACCGGGACTAGCGGCTACAATGAGCAGTTCTTC.

The chain uses TRBV12-3 or TRBV12-4 and TRBJ2-5, with D maybe TRBD2 (6 bases). Trimming removed 5 bases from V and 13 bases from J, with 17 bases in between. The CDR3 is made up of 12 amino acids. CDR3 coding DNA: TGTGCCAGCAGTCCTCGGTGGGGGACTCCGTACTTC. This codes for CASSPRWGTPYF.

This chain joins TRBV5-1 and TRBJ2-7; a weak D match, TRBD1 (5 bases). The CDR3 spans 14 residues. Trimming took off 1 base at V and 2 bases at J, with 10 bases between the two ends. Germline loops: CDR1 SGHRS, CDR2 YFSETQ. The CDR3 coding sequence is TGCGCCAGCAGCTTGACTCCAGGGACCTACGAGCAGTACTTC. Translation gives CASSLTPGTYEQYF.

The rearrangement uses TRBV5-1 and TRBJ1-2; 8 bases map to TRBD1. Germline V CDR1 and CDR2: SGHRS, YFSETQ. This CDR3 region has 12 residues. After removal of 4 bases from V and 6 bases from J, the junction contained 2 bases not matched to a gene. This CDR3 reads CASSQDRDGYTF. DNA for the CDR3: TGCGCCAGCAGCCAGGACAGGGATGGCTACACCTTC.

This chain connects TRBV6-2 or TRBV6-3 to TRBJ2-5, with 11 bases identical to TRBD1. Looked up from germline, CDR1 is MNHEY and CDR2 is SVGEGT. After removal of 5 bases from V and 0 bases from J, the junction contained 20 bases not matched to a gene. The CDR3 totals 21 residues. The CDR3 nucleotides are TGTGCCAGCAGTGCCTCGGCGAGGTGGACAGGGGGCCCAATGTACCAAGAGACCCAGTACTTC. It translates to CASSASARWTGGPMYQETQYF.

The rearrangement uses TRBV3-1 (or the pseudogene TRBV3-2) and TRBJ2-3, with 9 bases identical to TRBD2. Germline V gene sequence: CDR1 LGHDT, CDR2 YNNKEL (reference sequence). The CDR3 is made up of 15 amino acids. V lost 2 bases and J lost 6; bases outside the gene matches: 6. CDR3 region: CASSQSTSGWDTQYF. The CDR3 DNA reads as TGTGCCAGCAGCCAATCCACTAGCGGGTGGGATACGCAGTATTTT.

V is TRBV6-5 and J is TRBJ1-2, with D uncertain. There are 13 residues in the CDR3. V lost 2 bases and J lost 3, with 7 bases in between. From germline, CDR1 is MNHEY and CDR2 SVGAGI. The CDR3 is CASSYTADYGYTF. In DNA, the CDR3 is TGTGCCAGCAGTTACACAGCCGACTATGGCTACACCTTC.

This chain links TRBV7-2 with TRBJ1-1; TRBD1 agrees at 9 bases. The CDR3 length is 17 residues. Losses at the gene ends were 5 bases for V and 1 base for J; bases not matched to a gene: 11. Germline values: CDR1 SGHTA, CDR2 FQGNSA. The CDR3 DNA sequence: TGTGCCAGCAGCCCCACACAGGGGGCGCGGAGGAACACTGAAGCTTTCTTT. Its protein is CASSPTQGARRNTEAFF. The variable domain in full, with the rest retrieved from reference TRBV7-2 and TRBJ1-1, is GAGVSQSPSNKVTEKGKDVELRCDPISGHTALYWYRQSLGQGLEFLIYFQGNSAPDKSGLPSDRFSAERTGGSVSTLTIQRTQQEDSAVYLCASSPTQGARRNTEAFFGQGTRLTVV.

A single count supports this clone. The chain recombines TRBV28 with TRBJ1-5; unclear D gene. The CDR3 runs to 14 residues. CDR1 is MDHEN, CDR2 SYDVKM, per germline. Trimming removed 2 bases from V and 3 bases from J, with 8 bases in between. The DNA for the CDR3 is TGTGCCAGCAGTTTAGGACTGACCAATCAGCCCCAGCATTTT. As protein: CASSLGLTNQPQHF.